These 26 T cell receptor beta chains were all obtained from the same sample, sequenced in a study of cytomegalovirus exposure and HLA in healthy donors. This PCR relied on a set of 60 Vbeta primers and 13 Jbeta primers. Data came from immunoSEQ multiplex PCR; TCRdb stores just in-frame clones and leaves some out. The table lists over 150,000 clones, over 60% of them singletons. Sequenced input: PBMCs. The receptors stem from a woman between 25 and 40 years old in good health and CMV-seronegative.

This sequence joins TRBV15 and TRBJ1-6; D may be TRBD1 (6 bases). Looked up from germline, CDR1 is LNHNV and CDR2 is YYDKDF (reference sequence). This CDR3 has 17 residues. V shed 2 bases and J shed 8 bases, with 19 bases lying between them. CDR3 region: CATSRSRSGTTHSPLHF. The DNA for the CDR3 is TGTGCCACCAGCAGAAGCCGATCCGGGACAACTCATTCACCCCTCCACTTT. Full variable domain (outside the CDR3, taken from reference TRBV15 and TRBJ1-6): DAMVIQNPRYQVTQFGKPVTLSCSQTLNHNVMYWYQQKSSQAPKLLFHYYDKDFNNEADTPDNFQSRRPNTSFCFLDIRSPGLGDTAMYLCATSRSRSGTTHSPLHFGNGTRLTVT.

V and J are TRBV9 and TRBJ2-1; TRBD2 aligns across 11 bases. With V trimmed by 0 bases and J by 4 bases, 3 bases remained unmatched. The CDR3 has 16 residues. Per the germline V gene, CDR1 is SGDLS and CDR2 is YYNGEE. The CDR3 sequence is CASSVGLAGGYNEQFF. CDR3 bases: TGTGCCAGCAGCGTAGGGCTAGCGGGGGGTTACAATGAGCAGTTCTTC. Drawing the rest from reference TRBV9 and TRBJ2-1, the complete variable domain is DSGVTQTPKHLITATGQRVTLRCSPRSGDLSVYWYQQSLDQGLQFLIQYYNGEERAKGNILERFSAQQFPDLHSELNLSSLELGDSALYFCASSVGLAGGYNEQFFGPGTRLTVL.

This clone is labeled medium-sized (0.01 to 0.1%). Other DNA sequences within the sample encode an identical CDR3. The V call is TRBV5-1, the J call TRBJ2-1; 8 bases agree with TRBD2. V trimming: 4 bases; J trimming: 3 bases; junction bases outside the gene matches: 3. Germline V CDR1 and CDR2: SGHRS, YFSETQ. CDR3 length equals 14 residues. The CDR3 DNA follows: TGCGCCAGCAGCGGAAGCGGGGGCTACAATGAGCAGTTCTTC. Its translation: CASSGSGGYNEQFF.

The count of this clone is one. The V and J genes are TRBV7-3 and TRBJ2-1; D not certain. V was shortened by 1 base and J by 0 bases, with 10 bases between the two germline ends. Looked up from germline, CDR1 is SGHTA and CDR2 is FQGTGA. This CDR3 is 16 amino acids long. CDR3 coding DNA: TGTGCCAGCAGCTTAATTCCCCAATCCTCCTACAATGAGCAGTTCTTC. Translated, it gives CASSLIPQSSYNEQFF.

The chain has TRBV5-8 and TRBJ1-5, with 8 bases aligning to TRBD1. Trimming took 1 base from V and 4 from J; bases not matched to a gene: 7. The CDR3 covers 16 residues. Germline CDR1 is SGHTS and CDR2 is YDEGEE. The CDR3 is CASSLFLGQGNQPQHF. In DNA, the CDR3 is TGTGCCAGCAGCTTGTTTTTAGGACAGGGAAATCAGCCCCAGCATTTT.

The rearrangement joins TRBV6-1 to TRBJ1-1; TRBD1 agrees at 7 bases. Losses at the gene ends were 0 bases for V and 0 bases for J; bases not matched to a gene: 10. The CDR3 extends over 18 amino acids. The V gene's germline CDR1 is MNHNS and CDR2 SASEGT. As DNA, the CDR3 is TGTGCCAGCAGTGAAGCGCTAAACAGGGGCTATATGAACACTGAAGCTTTCTTT. Translating gives CASSEALNRGYMNTEAFF.

J is TRBJ1-2 and V is TRBV12-5; D may be TRBD1 (5 bases). V was trimmed by 4 bases and J by 8 bases, leaving 11 bases between them. The CDR3 covers 12 residues. The V gene's germline CDR1 is LGHNT and CDR2 FRNRAP. This CDR3 reads CASGWGLEGYTF. CDR3 nucleotides: TGTGCTAGTGGTTGGGGACTAGAAGGCTACACCTTC.

The chain is built from TRBV2 and TRBJ2-7, with D possibly matching TRBD1 (6 bases). This CDR3 has 14 amino acids. Germline assignment: CDR1 SNHLY and CDR2 FYNNEI. The V and J ends lost 3 bases and 5 bases respectively, with 14 bases between them. The CDR3 loop is CASSDVTGHDEQYF. The DNA for the CDR3 is TGTGCCAGCAGTGATGTGACAGGACATGACGAGCAGTACTTC. The full variable domain, its missing parts supplied by reference TRBV2 and TRBJ2-7, is EPEVTQTPSHQVTQMGQEVILRCVPISNHLYFYWYRQILGQKVEFLVSFYNNEISEKSEIFDDQFSVERPDGSNFTLKIRSTKLEDSAMYFCASSDVTGHDEQYFGPGTRLTVT.

This chain uses TRBV18 with TRBJ2-7; 13 bases line up with TRBD2. The CDR3 is 15 amino acids. V trimming: 1 base; J trimming: 3 bases; junction bases outside the gene matches: 0. Germline CDR1 reads KGHSH; CDR2 reads LQKENI. CDR3 loop: CASSPRTSGSYEQYF. CDR3 DNA: TGTGCCAGCTCACCACGGACTAGCGGGAGCTACGAGCAGTACTTC.

The V and J genes are TRBV2 and TRBJ2-6; D unclear. Trimming took 7 bases from V and 0 from J, leaving 7 bases between them. The germline V gene has CDR1 SNHLY and CDR2 FYNNEI. This CDR3 is built from 14 residues. The chain's CDR3 is CASTQISGANVLTF. CDR3 DNA sequence: TGTGCCAGCACTCAGATCTCTGGGGCCAACGTCCTGACTTTC. The complete variable domain, with remaining parts taken from reference TRBV2 and TRBJ2-6, reads EPEVTQTPSHQVTQMGQEVILRCVPISNHLYFYWYRQILGQKVEFLVSFYNNEISEKSEIFDDQFSVERPDGSNFTLKIRSTKLEDSAMYFCASTQISGANVLTFGAGSRLTVL.

The gene calls are TRBV9 and TRBJ2-7; the match to TRBD1 covers 10 bases. In germline, CDR1 is SGDLS, CDR2 YYNGEE. Germline trimming cut 4 bases from V and 4 bases from J; bases unmatched to any gene: 11. The CDR3 has 16 residues. CDR3 sequence (DNA): TGTGCCAGCAGCCTCAGAGACGGGACAGGGGAATACGAGCAGTACTTC. As protein: CASSLRDGTGEYEQYF. Full variable domain (outside the CDR3, taken from reference TRBV9 and TRBJ2-7): DSGVTQTPKHLITATGQRVTLRCSPRSGDLSVYWYQQSLDQGLQFLIQYYNGEERAKGNILERFSAQQFPDLHSELNLSSLELGDSALYFCASSLRDGTGEYEQYFGPGTRLTVT.

The chain joins TRBV4-2 to TRBJ2-5, with no clear D. Trimming stripped 0 bases from V and 4 bases from J, with 9 bases between. Per germline, CDR1 LGHNA and CDR2 YNFKEQ. The length of the CDR3 is 14 residues. The CDR3: CASSQEPNTETQYF. The CDR3, as DNA: TGTGCCAGCAGCCAAGAGCCCAACACAGAGACCCAGTACTTC.

This clone was counted only a few times. The chain is built from TRBV6-5 and TRBJ2-4, with D possibly matching TRBD1 (5 bases). The germline V and J ends were trimmed by 8 bases and 8 bases, with 10 bases remaining between them. Germline CDR1 is MNHEY and CDR2 is SVGAGI. CDR3 length: 11 amino acids. CDR3 nucleotides: TGTGCCAGCGGTCAGGGTCACATTCAGTACTTC. Encoded protein: CASGQGHIQYF.

The CDR3 sequence: CASRSPRAAGDSYEQYF. The CDR3 nucleotides are TGTGCCAGCAGATCCCCCAGGGCGGCGGGAGACTCCTACGAGCAGTACTTC. The chain recombines TRBV27 with TRBJ2-7, with 7 bases lining up with TRBD2. From germline, CDR1 is MNHEY and CDR2 SMNVEV (reference sequence). V was pared by 6 bases and J by 0 bases, with 14 bases of the junction left unmatched. The length of the CDR3 is 17 residues.

The chain carries TRBV7-9 and TRBJ2-7; D ambiguous. CDR1 and CDR2 (germline): SEHNR, FQNEAQ (reference sequence). This CDR3 has 14 residues. V was clipped by 2 bases and J by 3 bases, with 11 bases between them. CDR3 sequence: CASSLPSANYEQYF. The CDR3 DNA is TGTGCCAGCAGCTTACCCAGCGCCAACTACGAGCAGTACTTC. Using reference TRBV7-9 and TRBJ2-7 for the parts outside the CDR3, the full variable domain is DTGVSQNPRHKITKRGQNVTFRCDPISEHNRLYWYRQTLGQGPEFLTYFQNEAQLEKSRLLSDRFSAERPKGSFSTLEIQRTEQGDSAMYLCASSLPSANYEQYFGPGTRLTVT.

The chain recombines TRBV5-4 with TRBJ2-7; 7 bases are a match to TRBD1. This CDR3 has 17 residues. Germline-derived CDR1 and CDR2 are SGHNT and YYREEE (reference sequence). V lost 4 bases, J lost 0 bases, and 13 bases stayed unmatched. DNA of the CDR3: TGTGCCAGCAGCCAAGTAGGCTGGGACAGCGTCTCCTACGAGCAGTACTTC. It is translated as CASSQVGWDSVSYEQYF.

There are a few counts of this clone. The chain links TRBV19 to TRBJ2-1; TRBD2 matches 9 bases. The CDR3 totals 14 residues. V lost 7 bases to trimming and J lost 9 bases; unmatched junction nucleotides: 10. The germline V gene encodes CDR1 LNHDA and CDR2 SQIVND (reference sequence). The CDR3 loop reads CASKPQASGAEQFF. In DNA, the CDR3 is TGTGCCAGTAAGCCACAAGCTAGCGGGGCTGAGCAGTTCTTC. The variable domain in full, completed from reference TRBV19 and TRBJ2-1, reads DGGITQSPKYLFRKEGQNVTLSCEQNLNHDAMYWYRQDPGQGLRLIYYSQIVNDFQKGDIAEGYSVSREKKESFPLTVTSAQKNPTAFYLCASKPQASGAEQFFGPGTRLTVL.

This clone showed up just a few times. This chain joins TRBV9 and TRBJ2-5; TRBD2 matches 7 bases. This CDR3 comprises 15 residues. Trimming at V came to 0 bases and at J to 3 bases, leaving 5 bases not matched to a gene. The germline V gene has CDR1 SGDLS and CDR2 YYNGEE. For the CDR3, the DNA is TGTGCCAGCAGCGTAGCGCTGGGACTAAAAGAGACCCAGTACTTC. This encodes CASSVALGLKETQYF.

The chain carries TRBV5-5 and TRBJ2-1, with TRBD2 identical over 7 bases. The CDR3 totals 13 residues. J was trimmed by 7 bases and V by 4 bases; bases with no gene match: 5. Per germline, CDR1 SGHKS and CDR2 YYEKEE (reference sequence). CDR3 residues: CASSPRGSNEQFF. The CDR3 region has the DNA TGTGCCAGCAGCCCGCGGGGGTCAAATGAGCAGTTCTTC.

The CDR3 bases are TGTGCCAGCAGCTTAGATCCACAACGGCGGGCCCAGCATTTT. As protein: CASSLDPQRRAQHF. The genes are TRBV11-2 and TRBJ1-5; D is unclear. Per the germline V gene, CDR1 is SGHAT and CDR2 is FQNNGV. Trimming shortened V by 0 bases and J by 11 bases, and 14 bases separated the two germline ends. This CDR3 region has 14 residues.

V gene TRBV28 combines with J gene TRBJ2-7; 9 nucleotides match TRBD1. The CDR3 spans 13 residues. CDR1 and CDR2 from the germline V gene are MDHEN and SYDVKM. The V segment lost 5 bases and the J segment 4 bases; nucleotides outside the gene matches: 3. The CDR3 here is CASSAGQGYEQYF. The CDR3 nucleotides read TGTGCCAGCAGTGCGGGACAGGGTTACGAGCAGTACTTC.

The chain couples TRBV5-1 to TRBJ2-3; possible D gene TRBD2, 5 bases. In germline, CDR1 is SGHRS, CDR2 YFSETQ. This CDR3 region has 15 residues. Trimming cost V 0 bases and J 5 bases, with 13 bases left between them. The CDR3 DNA follows: TGCGCCAGCAGCTTGGAACGGTCCGGAGGAGATACGCAGTATTTT. As protein: CASSLERSGGDTQYF. Full variable domain (remainder filled in from reference TRBV5-1 and TRBJ2-3): KAGVTQTPRYLIKTRGQQVTLSCSPISGHRSVSWYQQTPGQGLQFLFEYFSETQRNKGNFPGRFSGRQFSNSRSEMNVSTLELGDSALYLCASSLERSGGDTQYFGPGTRLTVL.

The V call is TRBV5-1, the J call TRBJ1-5; D is possibly TRBD1 (6 bases). In germline, CDR1 is SGHRS, CDR2 YFSETQ. The V gene lost 0 bases and the J gene lost 3 bases, with 10 bases spanning the gap. The CDR3 is 15 amino acids. The CDR3 sequence is CASSLGGGDNQPQHF. The CDR3 DNA reads as TGCGCCAGCAGCTTGGGAGGGGGAGACAATCAGCCCCAGCATTTT.

This clone was picked up a small number of times. CDR3: CSVTVAEAFF. As DNA, the CDR3 is TGCAGCGTGACTGTAGCAGAAGCTTTCTTT. The rearrangement links TRBV29-1 to TRBJ1-1; D unclear. V was pared by 6 bases and J by 8 bases, with 10 bases between. CDR1 SQVTM and CDR2 ANQGSEA come from the germline V gene. This CDR3 is built from 10 residues. Looking up the rest from reference TRBV29-1 and TRBJ1-1 gives the full variable domain: SAVISQKPSRDICQRGTSLTIQCQVDSQVTMMFWYRQQPGQSLTLIATANQGSEATYESGFVIDKFPISRPNLTFSTLTVSNMSPEDSSIYLCSVTVAEAFFGQGTRLTVV.

A few counts support this clone. V gene TRBV4-1 combines with J gene TRBJ2-7; the match to TRBD1 covers 9 bases. Germline CDR1 MGHRA, CDR2 YSYEKL. Trimming cost V 3 bases and J 3 bases; bases outside gene matches: 6. The CDR3 totals 15 residues. CDR3 region: CASSHPTGGDYEQYF. The CDR3 DNA reads TGCGCCAGCAGCCACCCGACAGGGGGTGACTACGAGCAGTACTTC.

The CDR3 DNA reads TGCGCCAGCAGCAATACCGGGACTAGCGCAACCTACGAGCAGTACTTC. It yields the protein CASSNTGTSATYEQYF. The V gene is TRBV5-1, the J gene TRBJ2-7, with 10 bases lining up with TRBD2. Trimming removed 4 bases from V and 2 bases from J; junction bases left unmatched: 9. Germline V gives CDR1 SGHRS, CDR2 YFSETQ. The CDR3 extends over 16 amino acids.